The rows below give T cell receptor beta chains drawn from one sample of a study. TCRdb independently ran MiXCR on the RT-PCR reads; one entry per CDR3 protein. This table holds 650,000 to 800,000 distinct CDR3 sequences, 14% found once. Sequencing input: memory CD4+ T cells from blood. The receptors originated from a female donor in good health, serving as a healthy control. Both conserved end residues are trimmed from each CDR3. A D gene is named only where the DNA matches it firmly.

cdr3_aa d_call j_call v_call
ASRRDSELGEAF NA TRBJ1-1 TRBV6-5
ASSLGFSGPTDTQY NA TRBJ2-3 TRBV7-2
ASSQRERNQPQH NA TRBJ1-5 TRBV6-2/TRBV6-3
ASSVEDMWRQGIHEQY TRBD1 TRBJ2-7 TRBV9
ATSDGGALAKNIQY NA TRBJ2-4 TRBV24-1
SAARGSGGQETQY TRBD2 TRBJ2-5 TRBV20-1
ASSPQTGPYEQY NA TRBJ2-7 TRBV4-3
SAHPQIGGSNQPQH NA TRBJ1-5 TRBV20-1
ASSPTGFTNTGELF NA TRBJ2-2 TRBV10-2
ASSLEGRFNQPQH NA TRBJ1-5 TRBV5-1
ASISGQGSTEPQH TRBD1 TRBJ1-5 TRBV6-2/TRBV6-3
SARDHRRPTDTQY NA TRBJ2-3 TRBV20-1
ASSFVAGGDEQF TRBD2 TRBJ2-1 TRBV5-1
ASSQWTGGRGLQY TRBD1 TRBJ2-4 TRBV14
ASSLEGSSISPQH NA TRBJ1-5 TRBV5-5
ASSQDRGTWDEQY NA TRBJ2-7 TRBV4-1
ASRLRGNYGYT NA TRBJ1-2 TRBV27
ASSLATASHNEQF NA TRBJ2-1 TRBV7-8
ASSLRLAGGNQETQY TRBD2 TRBJ2-5 TRBV11-2
ASSLALAPGELF NA TRBJ2-2 TRBV7-2
ASSDLRDRGAAF TRBD1 TRBJ1-1 TRBV9
ASRVILAVSSYEQY TRBD2 TRBJ2-7 TRBV6-1
ASSLVDLSSAGEAF NA TRBJ1-1 TRBV5-6
ASSSGQPKDTQY NA TRBJ2-3 TRBV28
SARDPWRTGELF NA TRBJ2-2 TRBV20-1
ASSTKLGLAEETQY TRBD2 TRBJ2-5 TRBV7-8
ASSSAGTGGDEF NA TRBJ2-1 TRBV12-3/TRBV12-4
ASSLVGGRHEQF NA TRBJ2-1 TRBV7-3
SVGAGGTDTQY NA TRBJ2-3 TRBV29-1
ASSLFLAGRGTDTQY TRBD2 TRBJ2-3 TRBV5-1
ASSPREMGYT NA TRBJ1-2 TRBV7-9
AIGAVRSQTDTQY NA TRBJ2-3 TRBV10-3
ASSLSSGAPYEQY TRBD2 TRBJ2-7 TRBV12-3/TRBV12-4
SARAGGEETQY TRBD1 TRBJ2-5 TRBV20-1
ASSFTGMTTNEQF NA TRBJ2-1 TRBV28
ASRPRPGENSPLH NA TRBJ1-6 TRBV6-5
ATAGSAPPEQY NA TRBJ2-7 TRBV10-3
ASSFGGTYEQY NA TRBJ2-7 TRBV7-6
ASSLQGGEQNIQY TRBD2 TRBJ2-4 TRBV5-1
SAEEIGYT NA TRBJ1-2 TRBV20-1
SARSRDRVSQPQFNEQF TRBD1 TRBJ2-1 TRBV20-1
ASGATSGGSYEQY TRBD2 TRBJ2-7 TRBV7-2
ASSLGTSGDTNTGELF TRBD2 TRBJ2-2 TRBV5-1
ATSTTHQGNTEAF NA TRBJ1-1 TRBV15
ASSLVARNNSPLH NA TRBJ1-6 TRBV11-2
ASRGLAGRGGELF TRBD2 TRBJ2-2 TRBV11-2
ASSYAYLTSHEKLF NA TRBJ1-4 TRBV6-5
ASSPQPRDSLQRYEQY TRBD1 TRBJ2-7 TRBV7-2
ASSPRTRADTQY NA TRBJ2-3 TRBV12-3/TRBV12-4
ASSPYGRSGANVLT NA TRBJ2-6 TRBV4-3
ASSYYLAGGNEQF TRBD2 TRBJ2-1 TRBV6-5
ASSPTLGPDNEQF NA TRBJ2-1 TRBV5-1
SARRGYTDTQY NA TRBJ2-3 TRBV20-1